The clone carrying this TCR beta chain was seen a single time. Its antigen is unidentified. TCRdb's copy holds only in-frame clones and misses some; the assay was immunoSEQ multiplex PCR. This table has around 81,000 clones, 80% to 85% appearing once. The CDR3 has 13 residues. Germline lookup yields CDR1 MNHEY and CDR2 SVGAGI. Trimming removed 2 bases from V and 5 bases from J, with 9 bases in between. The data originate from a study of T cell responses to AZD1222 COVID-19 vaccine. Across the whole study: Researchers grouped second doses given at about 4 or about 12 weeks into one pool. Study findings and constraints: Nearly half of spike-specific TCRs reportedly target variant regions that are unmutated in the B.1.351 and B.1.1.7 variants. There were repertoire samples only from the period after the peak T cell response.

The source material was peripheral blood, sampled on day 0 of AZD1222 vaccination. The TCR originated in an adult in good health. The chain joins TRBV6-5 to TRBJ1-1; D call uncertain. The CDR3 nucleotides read TGTGCCAGCAGTTACGGGCTGGGGACTGAAGCTTTCTTT. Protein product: CASSYGLGTEAFF.